This is a list of T cell receptor beta chains from one sample in a study of T cell responses to AZD1222 COVID-19 vaccine. Clones were read by immunoSEQ multiplex PCR, and TCRdb kept only the in-frame ones, dropping some. The table lists 150,000 or so clones, roughly 94% of them singletons. The material was peripheral blood, obtained on day 0 of AZD1222 vaccination. These receptors all come from an adult in good health. The CDR3 runs from the conserved cysteine through the conserved F or W. Fields, in order: CDR3 DNA, CDR3 protein, J gene, D gene, V gene, clone size. A D gene is named only where the DNA matches it firmly. Not all rows give a size; the values are once, few, many and, for expanded clones, a class.

CDR3nt: TGTGCCAGCAGCGTGGAGACTAGCACCTACGAGCAGTACTTC; CDR3aa: CASSVETSTYEQYF; j_gene: TRBJ2-7; d_gene: TRBD2; v_gene: TRBV9; abundance: .
CDR3nt: TGTGCCAGCAGTGCGGACCTCGGGGGCGAGCAGTACTTC; CDR3aa: CASSADLGGEQYF; j_gene: TRBJ2-7; d_gene: .; v_gene: TRBV2; abundance: .
CDR3nt: TGTGCCAGCAGCCCCGTTAGGGGACAGGGGTTTATGAACACTGAAGCTTTCTTT; CDR3aa: CASSPVRGQGFMNTEAFF; j_gene: TRBJ1-1; d_gene: TRBD1; v_gene: TRBV7-2; abundance: .
CDR3nt: TGTGCCAGTAGTATAGTAAGGGGAAGGGGCTACACCTTC; CDR3aa: CASSIVRGRGYTF; j_gene: TRBJ1-2; d_gene: .; v_gene: TRBV19; abundance: .
CDR3nt: TGTGCCAGCAGTTACTCCCGACAGGGGAACTATGGCTACACCTTC; CDR3aa: CASSYSRQGNYGYTF; j_gene: TRBJ1-2; d_gene: TRBD1; v_gene: TRBV6-5; abundance: .
CDR3nt: TGTGCCAGCAGCAGCACCTCAGGGGGGCAAGAGACCCAGTACTTC; CDR3aa: CASSSTSGGQETQYF; j_gene: TRBJ2-5; d_gene: .; v_gene: TRBV6-5; abundance: .
CDR3nt: TGTGCCAGCAGTTTCGGGACTACCACTGAAGCTTTCTTT; CDR3aa: CASSFGTTTEAFF; j_gene: TRBJ1-1; d_gene: .; v_gene: TRBV7-2; abundance: once
CDR3nt: TGTGCCAGCATGGTCGATCTGGGGGCCCAGCATTTT; CDR3aa: CASMVDLGAQHF; j_gene: TRBJ1-5; d_gene: .; v_gene: TRBV2; abundance: .
CDR3nt: TGCGCCAGCAGCCCCGAGGGGTCGGACAGGGGGGACTATGGCTACACCTTC; CDR3aa: CASSPEGSDRGDYGYTF; j_gene: TRBJ1-2; d_gene: TRBD1; v_gene: TRBV4-1; abundance: .
CDR3nt: TGTGCCAGCAGTTATTCACAGGTGGGCACTGAAGCTTTCTTT; CDR3aa: CASSYSQVGTEAFF; j_gene: TRBJ1-1; d_gene: .; v_gene: TRBV6-2/TRBV6-3; abundance: .
CDR3nt: TGTGCCAGCAGCTTAGTGGCAGGGAATCAGCCCCAGCATTTT; CDR3aa: CASSLVAGNQPQHF; j_gene: TRBJ1-5; d_gene: .; v_gene: TRBV7-2; abundance: .
CDR3nt: TGTGCCACCAGTGATCTGACTAGCGGGGTGATCAGTGAGCAGTTCTTC; CDR3aa: CATSDLTSGVISEQFF; j_gene: TRBJ2-1; d_gene: TRBD2; v_gene: TRBV24-1; abundance: .
CDR3nt: TGTGCCACCCGGGATAATGAAAAACTGTTTTTT; CDR3aa: CATRDNEKLFF; j_gene: TRBJ1-4; d_gene: .; v_gene: TRBV10-3; abundance: .
CDR3nt: TGTGCCAGCATCATGGAATCTAGCGGGGTCGGGGAGCTGTTTTTT; CDR3aa: CASIMESSGVGELFF; j_gene: TRBJ2-2; d_gene: TRBD2; v_gene: TRBV7-9; abundance: .
CDR3nt: TGCGCCAGCAGCCAAGTAAGGGGGCGCAGTGGCTACACCTTC; CDR3aa: CASSQVRGRSGYTF; j_gene: TRBJ1-2; d_gene: TRBD1; v_gene: TRBV4-3; abundance: .
CDR3nt: TGTGCCAGCTCACAGGGGGCGGCTAATGAAAAACTGTTTTTT; CDR3aa: CASSQGAANEKLFF; j_gene: TRBJ1-4; d_gene: TRBD1; v_gene: TRBV18; abundance: .
CDR3nt: TGTGCCAGCAGTGAAGGCGGGGGGAATCAGCCCCAGCATTTT; CDR3aa: CASSEGGGNQPQHF; j_gene: TRBJ1-5; d_gene: .; v_gene: TRBV2; abundance: .
CDR3nt: TGTGCCAGCTCTCAGGACAGACAGAGCACTGAAGCTTTCTTT; CDR3aa: CASSQDRQSTEAFF; j_gene: TRBJ1-1; d_gene: .; v_gene: TRBV18; abundance: .
CDR3nt: TGCAGCGTTGACCCGACAGGACTCGGATACGAGCAGTACTTC; CDR3aa: CSVDPTGLGYEQYF; j_gene: TRBJ2-7; d_gene: .; v_gene: TRBV29-1; abundance: .
CDR3nt: TGTGCCAGCAGCGAGGGACTTTACAATGAGCAGTTCTTC; CDR3aa: CASSEGLYNEQFF; j_gene: TRBJ2-1; d_gene: .; v_gene: TRBV7-2; abundance: .
CDR3nt: TGTGCCAGCAGCGACCCGTCGGGGGCCGGGGAGCTGTTTTTT; CDR3aa: CASSDPSGAGELFF; j_gene: TRBJ2-2; d_gene: .; v_gene: TRBV2; abundance: .
CDR3nt: TGTGCCAGCAGCGGACGGGGAACTAGCACAGATACGCAGTATTTT; CDR3aa: CASSGRGTSTDTQYF; j_gene: TRBJ2-3; d_gene: .; v_gene: TRBV9; abundance: .
CDR3nt: TGTGCCAGCAGCCAAGGGAGCGACGGAGATACGCAGTATTTT; CDR3aa: CASSQGSDGDTQYF; j_gene: TRBJ2-3; d_gene: .; v_gene: TRBV3-1/TRBV3-2; abundance: .
CDR3nt: TGTGCCAGCAGGGGACAATTGAACACTGAAGCTTTCTTT; CDR3aa: CASRGQLNTEAFF; j_gene: TRBJ1-1; d_gene: .; v_gene: TRBV6-5; abundance: .
CDR3nt: TGTGCCAGCAGCTATGGGACGGAGAACACTGAAGCTTTCTTT; CDR3aa: CASSYGTENTEAFF; j_gene: TRBJ1-1; d_gene: .; v_gene: TRBV7-2; abundance: .
CDR3nt: TGTGCCAGCAGCTTAGGGCGGGGTGAAAAACTGTTTTTT; CDR3aa: CASSLGRGEKLFF; j_gene: TRBJ1-4; d_gene: .; v_gene: TRBV5-6; abundance: .
CDR3nt: TGTGCCAGGCGTGGCAGGGGTGATGAAAAACTGTTTTTT; CDR3aa: CARRGRGDEKLFF; j_gene: TRBJ1-4; d_gene: .; v_gene: TRBV21-1; abundance: .
CDR3nt: TGTGCCAGCAGCTTACTGGCGGGGCCCGCAGATACGCAGTATTTT; CDR3aa: CASSLLAGPADTQYF; j_gene: TRBJ2-3; d_gene: .; v_gene: TRBV7-3; abundance: once
CDR3nt: TGTGCCAGCAGCGCGGTAGGGGTATACAATGAGCAGTTCTTC; CDR3aa: CASSAVGVYNEQFF; j_gene: TRBJ2-1; d_gene: .; v_gene: TRBV5-4; abundance: .
CDR3nt: TGCAGTGCTAGAGGCAATCAGCCCCAGCATTTT; CDR3aa: CSARGNQPQHF; j_gene: TRBJ1-5; d_gene: .; v_gene: TRBV20-1; abundance: .
CDR3nt: TGTGCCACCAGTCAGTCCAGCTACGAGCAGTACTTC; CDR3aa: CATSQSSYEQYF; j_gene: TRBJ2-7; d_gene: .; v_gene: TRBV24-1; abundance: .
CDR3nt: TGTGCCAGCTCACCACAGGCTTGGGAAAAACTGTTTTTT; CDR3aa: CASSPQAWEKLFF; j_gene: TRBJ1-4; d_gene: .; v_gene: TRBV18; abundance: .
CDR3nt: TGTGCCAGCAGATTTACAGGGACCTACGAGCAGTACTTC; CDR3aa: CASRFTGTYEQYF; j_gene: TRBJ2-7; d_gene: .; v_gene: TRBV5-5; abundance: .
CDR3nt: TGTGCCAGCAGCCGGGACAGGGGTTCACCCCTCCACTTT; CDR3aa: CASSRDRGSPLHF; j_gene: TRBJ1-6; d_gene: TRBD1; v_gene: TRBV28; abundance: .
CDR3nt: TGTGCCAGCAGTACGGAGGATACGCAGTATTTT; CDR3aa: CASSTEDTQYF; j_gene: TRBJ2-3; d_gene: .; v_gene: TRBV27; abundance: once
CDR3nt: TGTGCCACCGAGGGGCAGCGAAGCTCTGGGGCCAACGTCCTGACTTTC; CDR3aa: CATEGQRSSGANVLTF; j_gene: TRBJ2-6; d_gene: .; v_gene: TRBV19; abundance: .
CDR3nt: TGTGCCAGCACCCTAGGGTGGGGACCCGGGGAGCTGTTTTTT; CDR3aa: CASTLGWGPGELFF; j_gene: TRBJ2-2; d_gene: .; v_gene: TRBV27; abundance: .
CDR3nt: TGTGCCAGCAGCCAAGATGTACTAGCGGGGGGGCCTGATGGGTACGAGCAGTACTTC; CDR3aa: CASSQDVLAGGPDGYEQYF; j_gene: TRBJ2-7; d_gene: TRBD2; v_gene: TRBV3-1/TRBV3-2; abundance: .
CDR3nt: TGTGCCAGCTCACCTCAGGCAGGTACTATGAACACTGAAGCTTTCTTT; CDR3aa: CASSPQAGTMNTEAFF; j_gene: TRBJ1-1; d_gene: .; v_gene: TRBV18; abundance: once
CDR3nt: TGTGCCAGCGCCATGGACCTCTCACCCCTCCACTTT; CDR3aa: CASAMDLSPLHF; j_gene: TRBJ1-6; d_gene: .; v_gene: TRBV5-4; abundance: .
CDR3nt: TGTGCCAGTAGTAGAGGTGGGGCGTTCTCTGGGGCCAACGTCCTGACTTTC; CDR3aa: CASSRGGAFSGANVLTF; j_gene: TRBJ2-6; d_gene: .; v_gene: TRBV19; abundance: .
CDR3nt: TGTGCCATCAGTGAGTCGGGCCCAGCAAATGAAAAACTGTTTTTT; CDR3aa: CAISESGPANEKLFF; j_gene: TRBJ1-4; d_gene: .; v_gene: TRBV10-3; abundance: .
CDR3nt: TGTGCCAGCAGTGAAGAACAGGGGATTAATAATGAGCAGTTCTTC; CDR3aa: CASSEEQGINNEQFF; j_gene: TRBJ2-1; d_gene: TRBD1; v_gene: TRBV2; abundance: .
CDR3nt: TGTGCCAGCAGCCAAGGGGGCCAACATAGCAATCAGCCCCAGCATTTT; CDR3aa: CASSQGGQHSNQPQHF; j_gene: TRBJ1-5; d_gene: .; v_gene: TRBV3-1/TRBV3-2; abundance: medium-sized
CDR3nt: TGTGCCAGCAGCTCTAGCGGGGTAAGCTCCTACGAGCAGTACTTC; CDR3aa: CASSSSGVSSYEQYF; j_gene: TRBJ2-7; d_gene: TRBD2; v_gene: TRBV6-5; abundance: .
CDR3nt: TGCAGCGTTGCGGGGGGGAACTATGGCTACACCTTC; CDR3aa: CSVAGGNYGYTF; j_gene: TRBJ1-2; d_gene: .; v_gene: TRBV29-1; abundance: once
CDR3nt: TGTGCCAGCAGCTTGCTCCGCAATTCACCCCTCCACTTT; CDR3aa: CASSLLRNSPLHF; j_gene: TRBJ1-6; d_gene: .; v_gene: TRBV7-2; abundance: .
CDR3nt: TGTGCCAGCAGCGTAGGGGGGACTAGCAACTACGAGCAGTACTTC; CDR3aa: CASSVGGTSNYEQYF; j_gene: TRBJ2-7; d_gene: TRBD2; v_gene: TRBV9; abundance: .
CDR3nt: TGTGCCAGTAGTATAGGGGAGGCAGATACGCAGTATTTT; CDR3aa: CASSIGEADTQYF; j_gene: TRBJ2-3; d_gene: .; v_gene: TRBV19; abundance: .
CDR3nt: TGTGCCAGCAGTTCCGCTGGACAGGGTAGGACTGAAGCTTTCTTT; CDR3aa: CASSSAGQGRTEAFF; j_gene: TRBJ1-1; d_gene: TRBD1; v_gene: TRBV6-5; abundance: .
CDR3nt: TGTGCCAGCGGAGGGGATTCACCCCTCCACTTT; CDR3aa: CASGGDSPLHF; j_gene: TRBJ1-6; d_gene: .; v_gene: TRBV9; abundance: .
CDR3nt: TGTGCCAGCAGCTTGCACCCGGGGGTCTACGAGCAGTACTTC; CDR3aa: CASSLHPGVYEQYF; j_gene: TRBJ2-7; d_gene: .; v_gene: TRBV5-6; abundance: few
CDR3nt: TGTGCCAGCAGTTTTCGTCGTCAGCCCCAGCATTTT; CDR3aa: CASSFRRQPQHF; j_gene: TRBJ1-5; d_gene: .; v_gene: TRBV12-3/TRBV12-4; abundance: .
CDR3nt: TGTGCCAGCAGCTGGGTGGCTGAAGCTTTCTTT; CDR3aa: CASSWVAEAFF; j_gene: TRBJ1-1; d_gene: .; v_gene: TRBV11-1; abundance: .
CDR3nt: TGCGCCAGCAGTGAAGGTTCGGGGGGCACCTATGGCTACACCTTC; CDR3aa: CASSEGSGGTYGYTF; j_gene: TRBJ1-2; d_gene: .; v_gene: TRBV10-1; abundance: .